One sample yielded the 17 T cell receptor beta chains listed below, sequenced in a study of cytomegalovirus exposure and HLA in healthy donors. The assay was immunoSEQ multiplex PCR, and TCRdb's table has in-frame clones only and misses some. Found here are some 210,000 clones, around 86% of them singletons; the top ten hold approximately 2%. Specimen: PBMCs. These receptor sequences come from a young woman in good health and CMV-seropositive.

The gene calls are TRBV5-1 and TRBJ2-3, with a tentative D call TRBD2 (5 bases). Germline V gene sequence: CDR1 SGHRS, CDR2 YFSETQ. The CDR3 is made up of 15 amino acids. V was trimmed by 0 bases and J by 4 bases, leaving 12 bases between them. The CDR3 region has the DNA TGCGCCAGCAGCTTGGCGGTTAGCGCCCCAGATACGCAGTATTTT. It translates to CASSLAVSAPDTQYF.

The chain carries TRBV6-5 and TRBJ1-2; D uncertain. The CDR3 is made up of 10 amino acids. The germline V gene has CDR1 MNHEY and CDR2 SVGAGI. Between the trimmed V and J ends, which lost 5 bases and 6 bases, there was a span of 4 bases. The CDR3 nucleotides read TGTGCCAGCAGTCCCGATGGCTACACCTTC. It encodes CASSPDGYTF.

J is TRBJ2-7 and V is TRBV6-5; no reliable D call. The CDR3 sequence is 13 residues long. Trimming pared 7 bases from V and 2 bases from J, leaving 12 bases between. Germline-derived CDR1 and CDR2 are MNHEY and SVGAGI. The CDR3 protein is CASTSSTTYEQYF. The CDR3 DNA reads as TGTGCCAGCACCTCGTCTACTACCTACGAGCAGTACTTC.

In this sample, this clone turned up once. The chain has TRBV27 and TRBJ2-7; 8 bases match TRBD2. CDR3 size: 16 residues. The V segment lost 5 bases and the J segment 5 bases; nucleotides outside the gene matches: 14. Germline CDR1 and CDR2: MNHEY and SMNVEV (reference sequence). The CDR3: CASSVLSRSGSHEQYF. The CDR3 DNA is TGTGCCAGCAGTGTTCTGTCTCGGAGCGGGAGTCACGAGCAGTACTTC.

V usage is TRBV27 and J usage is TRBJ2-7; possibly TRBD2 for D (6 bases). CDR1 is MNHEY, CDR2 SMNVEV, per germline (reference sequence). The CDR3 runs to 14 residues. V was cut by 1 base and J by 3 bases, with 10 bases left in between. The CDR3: CASSLYTGDYEQYF. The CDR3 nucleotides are TGTGCCAGCAGTTTATACACGGGAGACTACGAGCAGTACTTC.

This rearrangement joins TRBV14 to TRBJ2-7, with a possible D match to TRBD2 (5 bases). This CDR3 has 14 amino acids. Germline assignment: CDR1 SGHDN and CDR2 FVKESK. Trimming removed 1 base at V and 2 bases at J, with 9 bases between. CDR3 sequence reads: CASSQGRVPYEQYF. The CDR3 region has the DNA TGTGCCAGCAGCCAAGGGCGGGTCCCCTACGAGCAGTACTTC.

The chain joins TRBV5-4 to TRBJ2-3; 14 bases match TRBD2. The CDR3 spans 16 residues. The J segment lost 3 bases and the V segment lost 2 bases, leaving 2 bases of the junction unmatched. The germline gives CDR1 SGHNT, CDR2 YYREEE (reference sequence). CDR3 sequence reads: CASSFGLAGGTDTQYF. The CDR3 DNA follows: TGTGCCAGCAGCTTCGGACTAGCGGGAGGTACAGATACGCAGTATTTT. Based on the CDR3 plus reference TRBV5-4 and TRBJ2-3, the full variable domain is ETGVTQSPTHLIKTRGQQVTLRCSSQSGHNTVSWYQQALGQGPQFIFQYYREEENGRGNFPPRFSGLQFPNYSSELNVNALELDDSALYLCASSFGLAGGTDTQYFGPGTRLTVL.

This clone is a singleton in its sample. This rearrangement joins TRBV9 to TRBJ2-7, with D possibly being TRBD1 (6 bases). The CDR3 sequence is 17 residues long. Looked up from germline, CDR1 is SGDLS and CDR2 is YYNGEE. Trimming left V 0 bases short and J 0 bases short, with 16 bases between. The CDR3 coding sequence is TGTGCCAGCAGCGTAGCTACGTCCTCGGACAGCTCCTACGAGCAGTACTTC. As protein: CASSVATSSDSSYEQYF.

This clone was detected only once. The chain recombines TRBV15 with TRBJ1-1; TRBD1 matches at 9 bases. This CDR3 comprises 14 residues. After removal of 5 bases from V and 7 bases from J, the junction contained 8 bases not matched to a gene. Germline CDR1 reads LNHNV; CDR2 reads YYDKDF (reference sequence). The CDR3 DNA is TGTGCCACCAGCGGTTACAGGGGGCGCGGTGAAGCTTTCTTT. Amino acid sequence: CATSGYRGRGEAFF.

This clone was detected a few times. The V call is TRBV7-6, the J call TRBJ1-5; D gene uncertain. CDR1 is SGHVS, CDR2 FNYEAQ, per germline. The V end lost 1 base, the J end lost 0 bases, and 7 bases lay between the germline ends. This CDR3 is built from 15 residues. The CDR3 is CASSLVEDSNQPQHF. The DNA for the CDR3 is TGTGCCAGCAGCTTAGTGGAGGATAGCAATCAGCCCCAGCATTTT.

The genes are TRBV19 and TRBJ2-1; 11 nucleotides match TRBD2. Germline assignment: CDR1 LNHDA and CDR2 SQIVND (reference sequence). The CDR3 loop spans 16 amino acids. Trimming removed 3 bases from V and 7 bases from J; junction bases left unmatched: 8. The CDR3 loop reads CASSIIAGGPVNEQFF. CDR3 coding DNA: TGTGCCAGTAGTATTATAGCGGGAGGGCCAGTGAATGAGCAGTTCTTC.

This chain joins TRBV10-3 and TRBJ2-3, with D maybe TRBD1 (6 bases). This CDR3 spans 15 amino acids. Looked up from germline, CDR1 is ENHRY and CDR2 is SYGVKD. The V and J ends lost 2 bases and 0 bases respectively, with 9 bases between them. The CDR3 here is CAISEGTTSTDTQYF. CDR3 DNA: TGTGCCATCAGTGAGGGGACAACTAGCACAGATACGCAGTATTTT.

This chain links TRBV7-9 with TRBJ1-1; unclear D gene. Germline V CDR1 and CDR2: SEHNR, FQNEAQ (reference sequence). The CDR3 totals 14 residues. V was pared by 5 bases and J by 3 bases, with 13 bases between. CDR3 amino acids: CASSPFGRDTEAFF. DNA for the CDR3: TGTGCCAGCAGCCCTTTCGGCCGGGACACTGAAGCTTTCTTT.

CDR3 sequence: CASSPDRNYGYTF. The CDR3 DNA is TGTGCCAGCAGCCCGGACAGAAACTATGGCTACACCTTC. V is TRBV5-4 and J is TRBJ1-2, with D perhaps matching TRBD1 (6 bases). This CDR3 contains 13 residues. V dropped 4 bases and J dropped 2 bases, with 9 bases sitting between them. Germline V lookup: CDR1 SGHNT, CDR2 YYREEE (reference sequence).

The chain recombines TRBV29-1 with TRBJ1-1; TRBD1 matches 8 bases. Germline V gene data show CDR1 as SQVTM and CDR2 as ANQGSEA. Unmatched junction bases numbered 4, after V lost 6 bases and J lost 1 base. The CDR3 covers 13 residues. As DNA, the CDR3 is TGCAGCGTCAACGGACAGGGGAACACTGAAGCTTTCTTT. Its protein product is CSVNGQGNTEAFF. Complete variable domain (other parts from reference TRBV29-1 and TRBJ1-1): SAVISQKPSRDICQRGTSLTIQCQVDSQVTMMFWYRQQPGQSLTLIATANQGSEATYESGFVIDKFPISRPNLTFSTLTVSNMSPEDSSIYLCSVNGQGNTEAFFGQGTRLTVV.

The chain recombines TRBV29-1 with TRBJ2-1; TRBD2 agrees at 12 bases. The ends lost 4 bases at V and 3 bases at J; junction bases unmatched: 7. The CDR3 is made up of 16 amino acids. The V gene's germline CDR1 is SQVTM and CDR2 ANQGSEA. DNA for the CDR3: TGCAGCGTTGTGACTAGCGGGAGCTTCTACTACAATGAGCAGTTCTTC. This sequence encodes CSVVTSGSFYYNEQFF.

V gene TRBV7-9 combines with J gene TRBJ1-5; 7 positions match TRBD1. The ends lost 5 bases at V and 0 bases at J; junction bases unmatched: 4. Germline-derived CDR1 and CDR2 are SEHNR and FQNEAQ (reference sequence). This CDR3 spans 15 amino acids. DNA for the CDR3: TGTGCCAGCAGCCCACAGGGGTATAGCAATCAGCCCCAGCATTTT. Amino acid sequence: CASSPQGYSNQPQHF.